The clone carrying this T cell receptor (beta chain) was counted a few times. Its antigen remains unidentified. This sample is drawn from a study of T-cell memory formation after mild COVID-19. Study-level points and caveats: CD4+ bias marked clones expanding day 15 to 37, unlike balanced contracting clones.

Trimming removed 5 bases from V and 7 bases from J, with 11 bases in between. The CDR3 runs 12 residues. MiXCR was run by TCRdb on the 5' RACE reads, yielding one entry per CDR3 protein. The data show tens of thousands of distinct CDR3 sequences, roughly a sixth seen once. This receptor was taken from an adult woman who had mild COVID-19 (a few samples of this study predate the infection). Cell type and time point are not known. The sample consisted of PBMCs or a T cell subset sorted from them (not recorded which). The rearrangement joins TRBV12-3 or TRBV12-4 to TRBJ2-5; D remains unclear. CDR3 coding DNA: TGTGCCAGCAGTCTCGCTGAAGTGACCCAGTACTTC. The encoded protein is CASSLAEVTQYF.